This T cell receptor (beta chain) came from a study of neurological immune-mediated disorders. Time point noted: longitudinal time-point 1 (baseline). Study conclusions and caveats: None of the CDR3 amino acid sequences of expanded clones were shared across subjects, and this suggested private repertoires in all groups.

This clonotype was recorded many times. Antigen unknown. The authors obtained over 200 million TCR-beta sequences from 15-18 subjects per sequencing run. One entry per CDR3 protein, called by TCRdb with MiXCR from the 5' RACE reads. The sample includes some 71,000 distinct CDR3 sequences, more than 8.5% seen only once; the top ten take approximately 9.7%. Germline V lookup: CDR1 LGHNA, CDR2 YNFKEQ. The CDR3 has 19 residues. V shed 0 bases and J shed 7 bases, with 24 bases lying between them. The sequence was collected from a man aged 30-40 years in good health. J is TRBJ2-2 and V is TRBV4-2; the D gene is possibly TRBD2 (6 bases). Sequencing was carried out using PBMCs. This CDR3 is CASSQEELRGSDRNGELFF. CDR3 coding DNA: TGTGCCAGCAGCCAAGAGGAACTTCGGGGGTCCGACCGCAACGGGGAGCTGTTTTTT.